This T cell receptor beta chain appears in the sequencing data of a study of spatial heterogeneity in lung cancer. Germline CDR1 is SNHLY and CDR2 is FYNNEI. The CDR3 runs to 14 residues. With 3 bases removed from V and 4 bases from J, the gap between germline ends came to 12 bases. Via MiXCR, TCRdb re-called the 5' RACE reads, giving one row per CDR3 protein. The table has about 18,000 distinct CDR3 sequences, around 8.1% seen once. Study-wide results and caveats: Counts of expanded intratumoral alpha and beta TCRs tracked tumor mutation counts.

Specified time point: sample taken at primary tumor resection. This clonotype was recorded at least ten times. The target antigen is unknown. Sequenced material: lung tumor tissue, taken at surgery. This chain uses TRBV2 with TRBJ1-2; no firm D call. This receptor was taken from a male donor with early-stage non-small cell lung cancer. The CDR3 loop reads CASSESSLAYGYTF. Written as DNA, the CDR3 is TGTGCCAGCAGTGAGTCTTCGCTAGCCTATGGCTACACCTTC.